This TCR beta chain appears in the sequencing data of a study of cytomegalovirus exposure and HLA in healthy donors (dated by TCRdb to about 2017). Broadly, across the study: According to a later analysis, one platform produced both the roughly 120 validation repertoires and the roughly 660 repertoires of the first cohort. The study aimed to test whether cataloging public T cell receptors could reveal signatures of past pathogen exposure. In addition to the first cohort of 500 to 850 subjects, a separate validation cohort of approximately 130 different subjects was used. High-throughput TCR immunosequencing, statistical association of individual TCRs with disease status, and machine learning were combined to predict cytomegalovirus infection status.

On this clone itself: There is no known antigen for this receptor. No base qualities exist here, and no much larger clone lies one base off it.

The germline V and J ends show losses of 2 bases and 4 bases respectively, and no gene match explains 8 bases of the junction. In the germline V gene, CDR1 corresponds to SGDLS and CDR2 to YYNGEE. Measured from the cysteine to the phenylalanine, the CDR3 is 16 residues long. Only the CDR3 part of the read is kept: 48 bases, read in frame from the first base. The donors were included in the validation cohort of over a hundred subjects, a group kept apart from the approximately 700-subject first cohort. Library generation was performed with the immunoSEQ multiplex PCR assay. Per the source publication's procedure: To diagnose cytomegalovirus status from the catalog of TCR beta chain sequences, a statistical classification framework was built. TCRdb limited this immuneACCESS table to in-frame rearrangements with V and J called. A share of clones is missing; checked studies link under half to unresolved V genes, and the rest is unexplained. V and J calls and clone size come straight from that table; D and trimming were deduced from the DNA. This sample is represented by around 250,000 clones; 90% of them were singletons. Together, the top ten hold approximately 3.1% of the sample.

What the work shows at the level of the full study, not this receptor alone: A total of 150 or so TCR beta chains were listed by the study as associated with cytomegalovirus. The classifier was reported to diagnose cytomegalovirus status with high specificity and sensitivity in both the original cohort and the validation cohort. Across donors, most TCR sequences were observed very rarely, whereas some public TCRs were present in many individuals. A later analysis had no HLA typing for the validation cohort, so co-occurrence there was scored across all 130 or so repertoires. In vitro tests confirmed that a few of the cytomegalovirus-associated TCR beta chains recognize cytomegalovirus antigens. It was suggested by the authors that the approach could potentially be generalized to other disease states and immunological phenotypes. In a later analysis, TCRs clustered in the first cohort were found to also tend to co-occur in the roughly 130 validation repertoires, with over 90% of cluster scores above 0.

This receptor was taken from a woman in her twenties or thirties in good health and CMV-seronegative. This sequence uses TRBV9 and TRBJ2-5, and 10 junction bases match TRBD2. What was sequenced was PBMCs. The CDR3: CASSVASGRGVETQYF. The DNA sequence follows: TGTGCCAGCAGCGTGGCCAGCGGGAGGGGGGTAGAGACCCAGTACTTC.